A single sample gave rise to the 5 T cell receptor beta chains below, sequenced in a study of blood T cell repertoires in COVID-19. Clones were read by immunoSEQ multiplex PCR, and TCRdb kept only the in-frame ones, dropping some. The sample comprises approximately 350,000 clones, 80% to 90% of which are singletons, and around 3% rests with the top ten. What was sequenced was peripheral blood. These receptor sequences come from a woman in her twenties or thirties with COVID-19, enrolled during active disease.

The rearrangement links TRBV6-2 or TRBV6-3 to TRBJ1-1; D possibly corresponds to TRBD1 (6 bases). Germline V gene sequence: CDR1 MNHEY, CDR2 SVGEGT. V lost 2 bases and J lost 0, with 10 bases in between. This CDR3 has 15 amino acids. CDR3 amino acids: CASSYGGAMNTEAFF. The CDR3 DNA is TGTGCCAGCAGTTACGGGGGGGCTATGAACACTGAAGCTTTCTTT.

This clone was recorded only once. V is TRBV2 and J is TRBJ2-6; D is uncertain. The CDR3 runs 15 residues. V was shortened by 5 bases and J by 0 bases, with 8 bases between the two germline ends. Germline-derived CDR1 and CDR2 are SNHLY and FYNNEI. CDR3: CASSYLTSGANVLTF. The CDR3 coding sequence is TGTGCCAGCAGTTACTTAACCTCTGGGGCCAACGTCCTGACTTTC.

The chain links TRBV9 to TRBJ2-5, with 10 bases aligning to TRBD2. The V gene's germline CDR1 is SGDLS and CDR2 YYNGEE. V lost 4 bases to trimming and J lost 4 bases; unmatched junction nucleotides: 19. This CDR3 is 19 amino acids long. CDR3 in DNA: TGTGCCAGCAGCCCCCAGACCCCCAGAGCGGGAGGGCCGGGAGAGACCCAGTACTTC. Its protein is CASSPQTPRAGGPGETQYF.

This clone was recorded only once. The J gene is TRBJ1-4, the V gene TRBV27, with D tentatively TRBD1 (6 bases). Germline-derived CDR1 and CDR2 are MNHEY and SMNVEV (reference sequence). Deletions cut 4 bases from V and 8 bases from J, with 11 bases between. This CDR3 is 13 amino acids long. This CDR3 reads CASSWGRGEKLFF. In DNA form, the CDR3 reads TGTGCCAGCAGTTGGGGGCGCGGGGAAAAACTGTTTTTT.

V gene TRBV5-4 combines with J gene TRBJ1-2, with 9 positions matching TRBD1. Germline V gives CDR1 SGHNT, CDR2 YYREEE (reference sequence). J was trimmed by 4 bases and V by 2 bases; bases with no gene match: 9. The CDR3 loop spans 16 amino acids. In DNA form, the CDR3 reads TGTGCCAGCAGCTTCCCGGGACAGGGTGCCACCTATGGCTACACCTTC. Encoded protein: CASSFPGQGATYGYTF.